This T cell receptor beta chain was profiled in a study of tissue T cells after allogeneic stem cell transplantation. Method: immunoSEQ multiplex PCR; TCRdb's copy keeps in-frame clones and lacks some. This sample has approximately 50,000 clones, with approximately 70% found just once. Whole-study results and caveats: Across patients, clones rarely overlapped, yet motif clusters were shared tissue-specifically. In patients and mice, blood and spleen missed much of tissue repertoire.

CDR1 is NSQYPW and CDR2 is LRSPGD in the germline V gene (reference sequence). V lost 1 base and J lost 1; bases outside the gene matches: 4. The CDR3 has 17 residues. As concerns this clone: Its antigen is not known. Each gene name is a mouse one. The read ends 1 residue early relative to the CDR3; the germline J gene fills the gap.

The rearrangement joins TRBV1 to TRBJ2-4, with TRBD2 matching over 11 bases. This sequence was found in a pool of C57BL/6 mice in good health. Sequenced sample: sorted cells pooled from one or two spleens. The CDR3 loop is CTCSAGDWGIRQNTLYF. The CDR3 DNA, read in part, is TGCACCTGCAGTGCAGGGGACTGGGGGATTCGTCAAAACACCTTGTAC.